This T cell receptor (delta chain) was documented in a study of γδ T cells in repeated Plasmodium falciparum infection. TCRdb re-processed the multiplex PCR reads via CATT. The sample contains about 89,000 delta-chain clones, more than 1.4% of which appear only once. Flow sorting of PBMC yielded separate Vgamma9/Vdelta2+ and Vdelta2-negative gammadelta T cell populations for bulk repertoire analysis. Germline-derived CDR1 and CDR2 are TSWWSYY and QGS. The CDR3 sequence is 16 residues long. Details on this clone: This probably arose from a read error, given a far larger clone one base away. The identical CDR3 is also encoded by other nucleotide sequences in the sample.

The clonotype originates from a pool of human donors (malaria-infected and uninfected, not separated). Sequencing was done on a sample of gamma-delta T cells from blood. With the J gene uncalled, the V gene is TRDV1; the DNA was not used to check the table's D call, TRDD3. CDR3 nucleotide sequence: TGTGCTCTTGGGGAATCCTCCCGTACTGGGGGATATAAACTCATCTTC. Residues: CALGESSRTGGYKLIF.